A single sample gave rise to the 25 T cell receptor beta chains below, sequenced in a study of STAT5B mutations in CD4+ large granular lymphocyte leukemia. Clones were read by immunoSEQ multiplex PCR, and TCRdb kept only the in-frame ones, dropping some. The table shows around 25,000 clones, with 72% occurring only once. Sequences were obtained from CD4+ T cells from blood buffy coats. The origin of the receptors is a human donor in good health.

The chain is built from TRBV19 and TRBJ1-4; a possible D gene is TRBD1 (6 bases). The germline gives CDR1 LNHDA, CDR2 SQIVND (reference sequence). The CDR3 extends over 15 amino acids. V lost 6 bases and J 0 bases, leaving 11 bases between the germline ends. This CDR3 reads CASSPRGATNEKLFF. CDR3 coding DNA: TGTGCCAGTAGCCCCAGGGGAGCAACTAATGAAAAACTGTTTTTT.

In DNA, the CDR3 is TGTGCCAGCAGGGCAGGGGTGGGCAAAAACATTCAGTACTTC. It translates to CASRAGVGKNIQYF. The V gene is TRBV6-6, the J gene TRBJ2-4; D perhaps matches TRBD1 (6 bases). The V gene's germline CDR1 is MNHNY and CDR2 SVGAGI (reference sequence). V gave up 6 bases and J gave up 3 bases, with 12 bases separating them. The CDR3 is 14 residues long.

V and J are TRBV23-1 and TRBJ1-3, with a tentative D call TRBD1 (5 bases). TRBV23-1 is identified as an open reading frame with a role that is uncertain. Trimming pared 3 bases from V and 8 bases from J, leaving 17 bases between. The CDR3 is 15 residues long. Written as DNA, the CDR3 is TGCGCCAGCAGTCACCGAGACAGATACGAAGACACCATATATTTT. Protein sequence: CASSHRDRYEDTIYF.

The gene calls are TRBV15 and TRBJ2-1, with 9 bases matching TRBD1. In germline, CDR1 is LNHNV, CDR2 YYDKDF (reference sequence). The CDR3 is 15 amino acids. V dropped 1 base and J dropped 2; count of bases not matched to a gene: 0. As DNA, the CDR3 is TGTGCCACCAGCAGAGGACAGGGGGCCTACAATGAGCAGTTCTTC. Translating it yields CATSRGQGAYNEQFF. Based on the CDR3 plus reference TRBV15 and TRBJ2-1, the full variable domain is DAMVIQNPRYQVTQFGKPVTLSCSQTLNHNVMYWYQQKSSQAPKLLFHYYDKDFNNEADTPDNFQSRRPNTSFCFLDIRSPGLGDTAMYLCATSRGQGAYNEQFFGPGTRLTVL.

The V gene is TRBV10-3, the J gene TRBJ1-1; 7 bases map to TRBD1. The CDR3 is made up of 12 amino acids. Germline V gene sequence: CDR1 ENHRY, CDR2 SYGVKD. J gave up 5 bases and V 8 bases, and 5 bases lay outside the gene matches. The DNA of the CDR3 is TGTGCCATCCAGGGGGGAGGTACTGAAGCTTTCTTT. Amino acids: CAIQGGGTEAFF.

The chain recombines TRBV11-2 with TRBJ1-2; D may be TRBD1 (5 bases). From germline, CDR1 is SGHAT and CDR2 FQNNGV. This CDR3 is built from 14 residues. V lost 5 bases and J lost 1, with 11 bases in between. The CDR3 bases are TGTGCCAGCAGCCCGGCCGGGGGTAACTATGGCTACACCTTC. Its protein is CASSPAGGNYGYTF.

This chain joins TRBV20-1 and TRBJ2-1, with TRBD2 identical over 10 bases. J was trimmed by 15 bases and V by 6 bases; bases with no gene match: 8. Germline values: CDR1 DFQATT, CDR2 SNEGSKA (reference sequence). This CDR3 has 11 residues. The CDR3, as DNA: TGCAGTGCCCCCAGTAGCGGGGGGAGGTTCTTC. Translation: CSAPSSGGRFF.

This chain joins TRBV5-4 and TRBJ2-3; no clear D. The CDR3 has 17 amino acids. Germline values: CDR1 SGHNT, CDR2 YYREEE (reference sequence). The V end was cut by 2 bases, the J end by 0 bases, with 16 bases between. This CDR3 is CASSFYTAGASTDTQYF. CDR3 nucleotides: TGTGCCAGCAGCTTTTATACGGCCGGTGCTAGCACAGATACGCAGTATTTT. Using reference TRBV5-4 and TRBJ2-3 for the parts outside the CDR3, the full variable domain is ETGVTQSPTHLIKTRGQQVTLRCSSQSGHNTVSWYQQALGQGPQFIFQYYREEENGRGNFPPRFSGLQFPNYSSELNVNALELDDSALYLCASSFYTAGASTDTQYFGPGTRLTVL.

In the case of this clone: The junction departs from germline at one end; a sequencing error may be responsible. The rearrangement joins TRBV7-7 to TRBJ2-5; TRBD2 is a possible D gene (7 bases). CDR3 length: 15 amino acids. Germline V lookup: CDR1 SSHAT, CDR2 FNYEAQ (reference sequence). CDR3 sequence: CASSQGGGAGETQYF. The CDR3 DNA reads as TGTGCTAGCAGCCAAGGGGGGGGAGCGGGAGAGACCCAGTACTTC.

The chain is built from TRBV5-1 and TRBJ1-5; 9 nucleotides align to TRBD1. The CDR3 has 15 amino acids. CDR1 is SGHRS and CDR2 is YFSETQ in the germline V gene. V was clipped by 0 bases and J by 6 bases; unmatched bases: 4. CDR3 bases: TGCGCCAGCAGCTTGGAGGGGACAGGGCGTCAGCCCCAGCATTTT. It is translated as CASSLEGTGRQPQHF.

The rearrangement links TRBV4-2 to TRBJ1-5; weak D call: TRBD1 (5 bases). CDR3 size: 14 residues. Trimming took 0 bases from V and 5 from J, leaving 8 bases between them. Germline V gene lookup returns CDR1 LGHNA and CDR2 YNFKEQ. The CDR3 here is CASSQDWGDQPQHF. The CDR3 DNA is TGTGCCAGCAGCCAAGATTGGGGGGATCAGCCCCAGCATTTT.

The V gene is TRBV5-8, the J gene TRBJ2-7; possibly TRBD2 for D (7 bases). With 2 bases removed from V and 4 bases from J, the gap between germline ends came to 16 bases. The CDR3 length is 15 residues. Germline CDR1 SGHTS, CDR2 YDEGEE. The CDR3 nucleotides read TGTGCCAGCAGCTTTAGGGGGGGTATTGAATACGAGCAGTACTTC. Protein: CASSFRGGIEYEQYF.

The chain links TRBV18 to TRBJ2-1; D remains unclear. Germline V gene sequence: CDR1 KGHSH, CDR2 LQKENI. Trimming took off 2 bases at V and 6 bases at J, with 8 bases between the two ends. CDR3 length equals 13 residues. The CDR3 DNA follows: TGTGCCAGCTCACCAGGGCAGCTCAATGAGCAGTTCTTC. Protein product: CASSPGQLNEQFF.

This clone was picked up a small number of times. The chain links TRBV4-3 to TRBJ2-3; 7 bases are a match to TRBD1. V trimming: 4 bases; J trimming: 2 bases; junction bases outside the gene matches: 6. This CDR3 region has 15 residues. Germline CDR1 LGHNA, CDR2 YSLEER. The CDR3 spells CASSRTQGTTDTQYF. CDR3 coding DNA: TGCGCCAGCAGCCGGACACAGGGGACCACAGATACGCAGTATTTT.

This chain connects TRBV7-6 to TRBJ1-6; D is uncertain. The CDR3 length is 17 residues. Trimming took 3 bases from V and 7 from J, leaving 19 bases between them. Germline-derived CDR1 and CDR2 are SGHVS and FNYEAQ. As DNA, the CDR3 is TGTGCCAGCAGCTTCGAATCCCCCACAGTTTCCAATTCACCCCTCCACTTT. Encoded protein: CASSFESPTVSNSPLHF.

The rearrangement joins TRBV11-2 to TRBJ1-1; 9 bases are shared with TRBD1. V shed 5 bases and J 2 bases; nucleotides not matched to a gene: 12. This CDR3 contains 17 residues. In germline, CDR1 is SGHAT, CDR2 FQNNGV. CDR3 in DNA: TGTGCCAGCAGCGCCATTAGGAGACAGGGGGGAAACACTGAAGCTTTCTTT. Amino acids: CASSAIRRQGGNTEAFF.

This chain links TRBV5-1 with TRBJ1-1; maybe TRBD1 (6 bases). This CDR3 is 13 amino acids long. The germline CDR1 and CDR2 sequences are SGHRS and YFSETQ. The germline V and J ends were trimmed by 5 bases and 12 bases, with 20 bases remaining between them. The CDR3: CASSAQSTGQTFF. CDR3 DNA: TGCGCCAGCAGTGCCCAATCGACAGGACAAACTTTCTTT.

The V call is TRBV21-1, the J call TRBJ1-2; TRBD1, the D gene given by the table, was not confirmed from the DNA. TRBV21-1 is deemed a pseudogene. The CDR3 totals 18 residues. The CDR3 bases are TGTGCCAGCAGCAAAGTAGGGGACAGGCTAACTCCCTCCTATGGCTACACCTTC. It specifies CASSKVGDRLTPSYGYTF.

V gene TRBV2 combines with J gene TRBJ2-2, with D possibly being TRBD1 (6 bases). Trimming took off 6 bases at V and 7 bases at J, with 15 bases between the two ends. The CDR3 runs 14 residues. Germline V CDR1 and CDR2: SNHLY, FYNNEI. The CDR3 region has the DNA TGTGCCAGCAGCCCCACAGGGACGGGCGGGGAGCTGTTTTTT. Protein product: CASSPTGTGGELFF.

The CDR3 DNA reads as TGTGCTAGTGGTTTCTCGAGGGCGAGCACTGAAGCTTTCTTT. Amino acid sequence: CASGFSRASTEAFF. J is TRBJ1-1 and V is TRBV12-5; D ambiguous. There are 14 residues in the CDR3. Per the germline V gene, CDR1 is LGHNT and CDR2 is FRNRAP. V gave up 3 bases and J gave up 4 bases, with 12 bases separating them.

The rearrangement uses TRBV6-6 and TRBJ1-3; D is unresolved. Trimming stripped 0 bases from V and 0 bases from J, with 9 bases between. Germline CDR1 and CDR2: MNHNY and SVGAGI (reference sequence). There are 16 residues in the CDR3. In DNA, the CDR3 is TGTGCCAGCAGTTACTCTCCGGCAGGCTCTGGAAACACCATATATTTT. It encodes CASSYSPAGSGNTIYF.

Written as DNA, the CDR3 is TGTGCCAGCAGTGAACAGGCTAACTACGAGCAGTACTTC. It is translated as CASSEQANYEQYF. The chain is built from TRBV2 and TRBJ2-7; D not resolved. Germline V CDR1 and CDR2: SNHLY, FYNNEI. V lost 2 bases to trimming and J lost 3 bases, with 8 bases between them. The CDR3 is made up of 13 amino acids.

The chain joins TRBV9 to TRBJ2-1; 11 nucleotides match TRBD1. The germline CDR1 and CDR2 sequences are SGDLS and YYNGEE. The CDR3 loop spans 16 amino acids. J gave up 10 bases and V 4 bases, and 13 bases lay outside the gene matches. CDR3 coding DNA: TGTGCCAGCAGCCCAAGGACAGGGGGCGCAGATGAGGAGCAGTTCTTC. Translating gives CASSPRTGGADEEQFF. Supplemented by reference TRBV9 and TRBJ2-1, the full variable domain reads DSGVTQTPKHLITATGQRVTLRCSPRSGDLSVYWYQQSLDQGLQFLIQYYNGEERAKGNILERFSAQQFPDLHSELNLSSLELGDSALYFCASSPRTGGADEEQFFGPGTRLTVL.

The V gene is TRBV5-1, the J gene TRBJ2-5; TRBD1 aligns across 11 bases. Trimming cost V 4 bases and J 4 bases; bases outside gene matches: 6. The germline V gene encodes CDR1 SGHRS and CDR2 YFSETQ. The CDR3 consists of 15 residues. The CDR3 is CASSPRDRGRETQYF. The CDR3 coding sequence is TGCGCCAGCAGCCCCAGGGACAGGGGGAGAGAGACCCAGTACTTC.

The chain has TRBV28 and TRBJ2-1; D could derive from TRBD1 or TRBD2 (6 bases each). CDR1 and CDR2 (germline): MDHEN, SYDVKM. The CDR3 contains 16 residues. Trimming cost V 6 bases and J 6 bases, with 21 bases left between them. CDR3 sequence reads: CASRTPGPEGGNEQFF. The DNA for the CDR3 is TGTGCCAGCAGGACCCCCGGGCCCGAGGGGGGCAATGAGCAGTTCTTC. Variable domain in full (rest from reference TRBV28 and TRBJ2-1): DVKVTQSSRYLVKRTGEKVFLECVQDMDHENMFWYRQDPGLGLRLIYFSYDVKMKEKGDIPEGYSVSREKKERFSLILESASTNQTSMYLCASRTPGPEGGNEQFFGPGTRLTVL.